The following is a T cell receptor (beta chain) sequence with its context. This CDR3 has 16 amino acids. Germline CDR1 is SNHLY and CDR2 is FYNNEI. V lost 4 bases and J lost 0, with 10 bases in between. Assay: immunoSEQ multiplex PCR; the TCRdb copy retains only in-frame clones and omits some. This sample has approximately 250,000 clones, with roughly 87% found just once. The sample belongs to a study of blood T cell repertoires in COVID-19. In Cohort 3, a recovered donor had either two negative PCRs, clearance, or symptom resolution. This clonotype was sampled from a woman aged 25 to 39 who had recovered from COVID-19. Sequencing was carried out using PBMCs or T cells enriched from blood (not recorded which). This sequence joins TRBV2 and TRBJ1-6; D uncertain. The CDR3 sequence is CASSVAGSSYNSPLHF. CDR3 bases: TGTGCCAGCAGTGTAGCGGGGAGCTCCTATAATTCACCCCTCCACTTT.